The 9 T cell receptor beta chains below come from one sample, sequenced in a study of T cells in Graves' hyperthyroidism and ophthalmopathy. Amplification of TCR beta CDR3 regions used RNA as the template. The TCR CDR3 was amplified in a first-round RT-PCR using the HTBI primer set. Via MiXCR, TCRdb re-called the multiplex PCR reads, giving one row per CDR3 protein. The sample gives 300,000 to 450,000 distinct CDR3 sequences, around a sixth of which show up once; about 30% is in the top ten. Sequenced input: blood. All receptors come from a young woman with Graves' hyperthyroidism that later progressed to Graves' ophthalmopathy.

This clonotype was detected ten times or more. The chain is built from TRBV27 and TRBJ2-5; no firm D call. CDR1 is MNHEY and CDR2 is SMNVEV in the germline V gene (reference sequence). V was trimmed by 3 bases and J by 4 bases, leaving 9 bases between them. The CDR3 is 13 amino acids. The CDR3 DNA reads TGTGCCAGCAGTTTCCGACTGGGAGAGACCCAGTACTTC. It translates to CASSFRLGETQYF.

The CDR3 DNA is TGTGCCAGTAGTATCGCATCGGGACAGCCCCAGCATTTT. Translation: CASSIASGQPQHF. This sequence joins TRBV19 and TRBJ1-5; D not resolved. V lost 3 bases, J lost 7 bases, and 10 bases lay in between. In germline, CDR1 is LNHDA, CDR2 SQIVND (reference sequence). The CDR3 sequence is 13 residues long.

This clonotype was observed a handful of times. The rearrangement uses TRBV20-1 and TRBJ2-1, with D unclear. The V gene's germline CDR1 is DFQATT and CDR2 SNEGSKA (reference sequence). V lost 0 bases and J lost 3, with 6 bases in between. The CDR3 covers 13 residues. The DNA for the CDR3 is TGCAGTGCTAGAGATCAGCGCTACAATGAGCAGTTCTTC. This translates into CSARDQRYNEQFF.

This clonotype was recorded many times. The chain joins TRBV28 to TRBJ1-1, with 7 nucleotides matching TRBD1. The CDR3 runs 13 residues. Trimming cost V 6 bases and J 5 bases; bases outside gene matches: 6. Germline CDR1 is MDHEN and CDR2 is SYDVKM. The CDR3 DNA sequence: TGTGCCAGCAGCGACAGGGTAGGGACTGAAGCTTTCTTT. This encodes CASSDRVGTEAFF.

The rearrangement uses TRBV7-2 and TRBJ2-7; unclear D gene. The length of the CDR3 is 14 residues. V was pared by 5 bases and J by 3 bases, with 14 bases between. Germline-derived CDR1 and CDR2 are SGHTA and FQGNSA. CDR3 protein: CASSPDGPGYEQYF. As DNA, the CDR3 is TGTGCCAGCAGCCCCGACGGGCCCGGCTACGAGCAGTACTTC.

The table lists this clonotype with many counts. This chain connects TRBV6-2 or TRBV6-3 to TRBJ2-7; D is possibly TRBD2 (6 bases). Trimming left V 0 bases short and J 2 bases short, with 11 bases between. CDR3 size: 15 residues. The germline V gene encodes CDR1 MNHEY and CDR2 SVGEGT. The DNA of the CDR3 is TGTGCCAGCAGTTACTCTGTGGCGGGGACCTACGAGCAGTACTTC. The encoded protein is CASSYSVAGTYEQYF.

CDR3 in amino acids: CASSGVEGANYNEQFF. The CDR3 DNA is TGTGCCAGCAGCGGGGTCGAGGGAGCAAACTACAATGAGCAGTTCTTC. The gene calls are TRBV9 and TRBJ2-1, with D tentatively TRBD2 (5 bases). The CDR3 loop spans 16 amino acids. Trimming cost V 3 bases and J 3 bases, with 16 bases left between them. Germline CDR1 is SGDLS and CDR2 is YYNGEE.

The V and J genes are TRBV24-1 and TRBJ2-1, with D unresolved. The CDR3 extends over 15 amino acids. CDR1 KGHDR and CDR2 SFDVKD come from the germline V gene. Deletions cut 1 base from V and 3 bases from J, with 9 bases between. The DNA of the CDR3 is TGTGCCACCAGTGATTTAGCCTCAGGCTACAATGAGCAGTTCTTC. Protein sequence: CATSDLASGYNEQFF.

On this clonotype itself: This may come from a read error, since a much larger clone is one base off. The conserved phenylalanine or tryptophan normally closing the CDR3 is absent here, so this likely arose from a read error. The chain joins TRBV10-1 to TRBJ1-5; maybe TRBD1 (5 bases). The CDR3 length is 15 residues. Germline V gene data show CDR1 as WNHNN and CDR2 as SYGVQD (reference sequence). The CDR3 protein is CASSYRAGGDQPQHV. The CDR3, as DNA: TGTGCCAGCAGTTATCGGGCCGGGGGGGACCAGCCCCAGCATGTT.